This T cell receptor (beta chain) was obtained from a study of neoadjuvant anti-PD-1 for oral cavity cancer. On the study more broadly: Patients mostly received three to four biweekly nivolumab doses at 3 mg/kg before surgery. Patients without progression got a fourth dose around day 43.

No culture or expansion preceded analysis of these blood cells. The protocol was immunoSEQ multiplex PCR, while the TCRdb copy is restricted to in-frame clones and leaves out a portion. There are approximately 37,000 clones in the sample; roughly 89% occur only once, and about 3.5% lies in the top ten. The V gene's germline CDR1 is MNHNS and CDR2 SASEGT. The CDR3 has 13 amino acids. With V trimmed by 10 bases and J by 4 bases, 9 bases remained unmatched. This receptor was identified in a person aged 35-79 years with oral cavity squamous cell carcinoma. The chain employs TRBV6-1 and TRBJ2-7; 8 bases map to TRBD1. The source was PBMCs, collected before nivolumab (anti-PD-1) treatment. Here the CDR3 DNA reads TGTGCCACCCGACCAGGGGGCGTATACGAGCAGTACTTC. Protein: CATRPGGVYEQYF.